The clone carrying this TCR beta chain was seen only once. The data originate from a study of shared clonotypes between healthy human individuals. Template amounts of around 310 ng DNA, tens of thousands of T cell genomes, were employed in unsorted PBMC replicate PCRs. Profiled with immunoSEQ multiplex PCR; TCRdb holds only in-frame clones, not every one. The table includes about 480,000 clones, 79% detected once. This CDR3 region has 15 residues. The ends lost 6 bases at V and 3 bases at J; junction bases unmatched: 7. Germline V gives CDR1 LNHDA, CDR2 SQIVND (reference sequence). Sequences were obtained from PBMCs. This receptor was obtained from a woman between 40 and 55 years old in good health. Some clones in this sample may be carry-over from other donors' samples. This rearrangement joins TRBV19 to TRBJ2-1; 8 bases line up with TRBD1. CDR3 protein: CASRTQGAHYNEQFF. The CDR3 bases are TGTGCCAGTAGAACTCAGGGGGCACACTACAATGAGCAGTTCTTC.